The rows below give T cell receptor beta chains drawn from one sample of a study of T cells after yellow fever vaccination. TCRdb passed the 5' RACE reads through MiXCR, listing each CDR3 protein once. The sample includes 96,000 or so distinct CDR3 sequences, approximately 8.4% of them seen just once. Sequences were derived from CD8+ T cells not binding an NS4B(214-222) dextramer, sorted from PBMCs, sampled approximately 16 days after the first yellow fever vaccination. Source of these receptors: a young man who received the YFV17D yellow fever vaccine. The CDR3 runs from the conserved cysteine through the conserved F or W. D genes are given only for firm matches. Clone size appears in some rows only: once, few, many, or a class for an expanded clone.

CDR3aa: CASSTGTRSEQYF; CDR3nt: TGTGCCAGCAGTACCGGGACTAGAAGCGAGCAGTACTTC; abundance: few; v_gene: TRBV12-3/TRBV12-4; j_gene: TRBJ2-7; d_gene: TRBD2
CDR3aa: CASSIDLGGATEAFF; CDR3nt: TGTGCCAGTAGTATAGATCTGGGGGGCGCGACTGAAGCTTTCTTT; abundance: few; v_gene: TRBV19; j_gene: TRBJ1-1; d_gene: NA
CDR3aa: CASSLRIRRNTGELFF; CDR3nt: TGTGCCAGCAGCTTGAGGATCCGCAGGAACACCGGGGAGCTGTTTTTT; abundance: many; v_gene: TRBV2; j_gene: TRBJ2-2; d_gene: NA
CDR3aa: CASSEDPVGQPQHF; CDR3nt: TGTGCCAGCAGCGAAGACCCGGTCGGCCAGCCCCAGCATTTT; abundance: few; v_gene: TRBV6-4; j_gene: TRBJ1-5; d_gene: NA
CDR3aa: CSASQGLAYEQYF; CDR3nt: TGCAGTGCTAGCCAGGGACTAGCCTACGAGCAGTACTTC; abundance: few; v_gene: TRBV20-1; j_gene: TRBJ2-7; d_gene: TRBD2
CDR3aa: CSARGGVNYGYTF; CDR3nt: TGCAGCGCCCGAGGGGGGGTTAACTATGGCTACACCTTC; abundance: NA; v_gene: TRBV29-1; j_gene: TRBJ1-2; d_gene: NA
CDR3aa: CASSLRSTDTQYF; CDR3nt: TGTGCCAGCAGTTTACGGTCAACAGATACGCAGTATTTT; abundance: few; v_gene: TRBV27; j_gene: TRBJ2-3; d_gene: NA
CDR3aa: CASRAWDSNSGANVLTF; CDR3nt: TGTGCCAGCAGGGCCTGGGACTCGAACTCTGGGGCCAACGTCCTGACTTTC; abundance: once; v_gene: TRBV7-6; j_gene: TRBJ2-6; d_gene: NA
CDR3aa: CASSLERRGGTEAFF; CDR3nt: TGTGCCAGCAGCTTAGAGCGGAGAGGCGGCACTGAAGCTTTCTTT; abundance: many; v_gene: TRBV7-2; j_gene: TRBJ1-1; d_gene: NA
CDR3aa: CASSSQRTLSTDTQYF; CDR3nt: TGTGCCAGCAGCTCACAGCGTACCCTTAGCACAGATACGCAGTATTTT; abundance: few; v_gene: TRBV7-9; j_gene: TRBJ2-3; d_gene: NA
CDR3aa: CASSLAPAGGSSYEQYF; CDR3nt: TGCGCCAGCAGCTTGGCACCAGCGGGGGGGTCGTCCTACGAGCAGTACTTC; abundance: NA; v_gene: TRBV5-1; j_gene: TRBJ2-7; d_gene: TRBD2
CDR3aa: CASSYRSYEQYF; CDR3nt: TGTGCCAGCAGTTACCGCTCCTACGAGCAGTACTTC; abundance: NA; v_gene: TRBV6-2/TRBV6-3; j_gene: TRBJ2-7; d_gene: NA
CDR3aa: CASARPSSTDTQYF; CDR3nt: TGCGCCAGCGCTAGACCCTCTAGCACAGATACGCAGTATTTT; abundance: few; v_gene: TRBV5-1; j_gene: TRBJ2-3; d_gene: NA
CDR3aa: CASSFLGDTQYF; CDR3nt: TGTGCCAGCAGCTTCCTTGGAGATACGCAGTATTTT; abundance: many; v_gene: TRBV7-9; j_gene: TRBJ2-3; d_gene: NA